The 7 T cell receptor beta chains given below trace back to one sample, sequenced in a study of shared clonotypes between healthy human individuals. Assay used: immunoSEQ multiplex PCR; TCRdb lists only in-frame clones, some missing. The sample shows some 1,400,000 clones, roughly 97% of them seen only once. Sequenced input: naive CD4+ T cells sorted from blood. Subset described: CD45RA+ positively selected. Receptors were obtained from a man aged 25-45 years in good health.

J is TRBJ2-7 and V is TRBV5-4, with 8 bases lining up with TRBD1. Trimming took 6 bases from V and 0 from J; bases not matched to a gene: 11. The CDR3 is 16 residues long. Germline CDR1 and CDR2: SGHNT and YYREEE (reference sequence). CDR3 residues: CASTHDRGTISYEQYF. CDR3 nucleotide sequence: TGTGCCAGCACCCATGACAGGGGAACCATCTCCTACGAGCAGTACTTC.

V and J are TRBV13 and TRBJ2-5; the match to TRBD1 covers 10 bases. Germline CDR1 and CDR2: PRHDT and FYEKMQ (reference sequence). The CDR3 has 14 residues. Unmatched junction bases numbered 4, after V lost 5 bases and J lost 4 bases. Here the CDR3 DNA reads TGTGCCAGCAGCCCCCGGACAGGGGGAGAGACCCAGTACTTC. Protein: CASSPRTGGETQYF.

The sample holds a few counts of this clone. A much bigger clone sits one base away, suggesting this may be a read error. Other nucleotide sequences from this sample produce the same CDR3. CDR3 coding DNA: TGTGCCAGCAGCTTCCAAGAGACCCAGTACTTC. As protein: CASSFQETQYF. This rearrangement joins TRBV7-2 to TRBJ2-5, with no clear D. Trimming removed 3 bases from V and 1 base from J, with 0 bases in between. Germline CDR1 SGHTA, CDR2 FQGNSA. The CDR3 runs 11 residues.

V usage is TRBV5-4 and J usage is TRBJ1-2, with 12 nucleotides matching TRBD1. The ends lost 1 base at V and 5 bases at J; junction bases unmatched: 12. Germline V lookup: CDR1 SGHNT, CDR2 YYREEE (reference sequence). The CDR3 totals 18 residues. This CDR3 is CASSLSLRGTGGEYGYTF. The CDR3, as DNA: TGTGCCAGCAGCTTGTCTTTGCGGGGGACAGGGGGCGAGTATGGCTACACCTTC.

The rearrangement links TRBV7-9 to TRBJ1-4, with 7 bases that match TRBD1. The germline V gene has CDR1 SEHNR and CDR2 FQNEAQ (reference sequence). The CDR3 contains 16 residues. After removal of 3 bases from V and 5 bases from J, the junction contained 9 bases not matched to a gene. The CDR3 nucleotides read TGTGCCAGCAGCTTGCGATTGGGACAGCGAAATGAAAAACTGTTTTTT. Protein sequence: CASSLRLGQRNEKLFF.

The chain uses TRBV10-3 and TRBJ2-3; D perhaps matches TRBD2 (6 bases). The CDR3 contains 14 residues. The germline V gene encodes CDR1 ENHRY and CDR2 SYGVKD. The V end lost 7 bases, the J end lost 0 bases, and 11 bases lay between the germline ends. The CDR3 coding sequence is TGTGCCATCAAGCGGGTGGGAAGCACAGATACGCAGTATTTT. Translation: CAIKRVGSTDTQYF.

The genes are TRBV27 and TRBJ2-3; D gene uncertain. The CDR3 has 15 amino acids. Trimming took off 3 bases at V and 0 bases at J, with 10 bases between the two ends. Germline V gives CDR1 MNHEY, CDR2 SMNVEV (reference sequence). The CDR3 DNA sequence: TGTGCCAGCAGTTTCTACCCGCTTAGCACAGATACGCAGTATTTT. Protein: CASSFYPLSTDTQYF.